This T cell receptor (beta chain) originates from a study of blood T cell repertoires in COVID-19. In the study overall: The United States, Italy and Spain were the sources of the acute and convalescent COVID-19 samples.

Repertoires were generated with immunoSEQ multiplex PCR, while TCRdb's copy carries only in-frame clones and drops some. The sample records about 160,000 clones, roughly 90% being singletons. Across about two dozen US areas, participants ranged in age from about 18 to 90 years. Participants had their cohort set by participant-reported clinical history. Trimming removed 0 bases at V and 3 bases at J, with 17 bases between. The CDR3 extends over 17 amino acids. Germline lookup yields CDR1 LNHNV and CDR2 YYDKDF (reference sequence). This clonotype was obtained from a woman aged 45-60 years who had recovered from COVID-19. The sequencing input was PBMCs or T cells enriched from blood (not recorded which). The V and J genes are TRBV15 and TRBJ2-5; possibly TRBD1 for D (6 bases). The CDR3 DNA follows: TGTGCCACCAGCAGAGATAGGGGGTTTGGCGGCGAAGAGACCCAGTACTTC. Translation gives CATSRDRGFGGEETQYF.